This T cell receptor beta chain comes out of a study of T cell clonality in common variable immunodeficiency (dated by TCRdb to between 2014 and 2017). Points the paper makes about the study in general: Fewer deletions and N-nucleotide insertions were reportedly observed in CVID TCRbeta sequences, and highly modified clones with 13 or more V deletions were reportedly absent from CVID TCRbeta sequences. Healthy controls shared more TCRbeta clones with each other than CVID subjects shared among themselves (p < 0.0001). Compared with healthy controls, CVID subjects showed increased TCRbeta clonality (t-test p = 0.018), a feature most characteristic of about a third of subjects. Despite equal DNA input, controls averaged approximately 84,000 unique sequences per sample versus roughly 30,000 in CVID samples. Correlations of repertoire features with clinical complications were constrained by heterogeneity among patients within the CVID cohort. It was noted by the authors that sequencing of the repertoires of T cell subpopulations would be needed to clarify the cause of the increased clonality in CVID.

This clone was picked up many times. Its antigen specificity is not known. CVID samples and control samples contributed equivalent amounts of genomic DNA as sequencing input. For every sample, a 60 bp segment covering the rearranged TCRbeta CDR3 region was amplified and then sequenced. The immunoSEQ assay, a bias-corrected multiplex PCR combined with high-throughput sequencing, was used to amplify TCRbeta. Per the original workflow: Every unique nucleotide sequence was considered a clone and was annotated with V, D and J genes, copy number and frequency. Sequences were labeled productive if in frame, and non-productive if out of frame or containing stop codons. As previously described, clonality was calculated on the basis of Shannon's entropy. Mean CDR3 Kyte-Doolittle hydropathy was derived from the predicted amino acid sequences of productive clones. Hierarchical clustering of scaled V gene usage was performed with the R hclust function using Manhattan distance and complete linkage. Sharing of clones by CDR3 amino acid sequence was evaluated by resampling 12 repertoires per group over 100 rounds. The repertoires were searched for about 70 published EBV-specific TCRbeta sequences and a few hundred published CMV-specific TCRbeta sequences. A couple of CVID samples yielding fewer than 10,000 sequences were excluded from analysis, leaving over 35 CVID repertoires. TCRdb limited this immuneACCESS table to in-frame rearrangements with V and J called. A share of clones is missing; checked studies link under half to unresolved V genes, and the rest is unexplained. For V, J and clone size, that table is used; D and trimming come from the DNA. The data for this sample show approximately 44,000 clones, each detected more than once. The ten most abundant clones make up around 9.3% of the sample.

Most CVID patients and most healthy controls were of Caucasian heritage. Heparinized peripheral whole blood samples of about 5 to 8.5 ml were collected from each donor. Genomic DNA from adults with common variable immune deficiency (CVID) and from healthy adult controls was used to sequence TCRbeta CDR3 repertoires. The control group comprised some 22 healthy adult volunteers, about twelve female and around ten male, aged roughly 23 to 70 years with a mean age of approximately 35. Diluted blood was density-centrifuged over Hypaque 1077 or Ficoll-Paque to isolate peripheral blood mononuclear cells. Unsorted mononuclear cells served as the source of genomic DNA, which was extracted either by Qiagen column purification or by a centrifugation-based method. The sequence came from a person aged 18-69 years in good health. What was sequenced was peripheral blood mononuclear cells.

The sequenced part of the CDR3 DNA is TGTGCCATCAGTGTAACTAGCGGGGGGTACGAG. Its amino acids are CAISVTSGGYE. The full CDR3 sequence reads CAISVTSGGYEQYF. The chain is assembled from TRBV10-3 and TRBJ2-7; TRBD2 fits 12 bases in the junction. The read is 3 residues too short to cover the CDR3 end, so that end is filled in from the germline J gene. Relative to germline, V is missing 4 bases and J is missing 4 bases, with 2 bases of the junction outside any gene match. The CDR3 goes from the cysteine to the phenylalanine over 14 residues. Shown are 33 bases from within the CDR3, in frame from base 1. Based on the germline V gene, the CDR1 and CDR2 sequences are ENHRY and SYGVKD.